Listed here are 10 T cell receptor beta chains from one sample, sequenced in a study of cytomegalovirus exposure and HLA in healthy donors. With 60 Vbeta and 13 Jbeta primers, the PCR was carried out. The protocol was immunoSEQ multiplex PCR, while the TCRdb copy is restricted to in-frame clones and leaves out a portion. This table has approximately 110,000 clones, 80% to 90% appearing once. Sequenced: PBMCs. The receptors shown here come from a woman in her twenties or thirties in good health and CMV-seronegative.

The chain recombines TRBV7-2 with TRBJ2-3; 16 bases fit TRBD2. Germline V gives CDR1 SGHTA, CDR2 FQGNSA. The V gene end was trimmed by 4 bases and the J gene end by 6 bases; junction bases not matched to a gene: 10. The CDR3 consists of 18 residues. The CDR3 DNA follows: TGTGCCAGCAGCTCCGCGGGACTAGCGGGAGGGCGGGGGGATACGCAGTATTTT. Its translation is CASSSAGLAGGRGDTQYF.

V usage is TRBV18 and J usage is TRBJ2-5, with D perhaps TRBD2 (6 bases). In germline, CDR1 is KGHSH, CDR2 LQKENI. Trimming took 0 bases from V and 5 from J, leaving 19 bases between them. The CDR3 extends over 17 amino acids. The DNA of the CDR3 is TGTGCCAGCTCACCACCCCAGAAGCGGACTATTGGGGAGACCCAGTACTTC. It translates to CASSPPQKRTIGETQYF.

The sample holds a few counts of this clone. CDR3 in amino acids: CASSIIGTAYYQPQHF. The CDR3 nucleotides read TGTGCCAGTAGTATTATTGGGACAGCCTACTATCAGCCCCAGCATTTT. This rearrangement joins TRBV19 to TRBJ1-5; 7 nucleotides agree with TRBD1. J was trimmed by 5 bases and V by 3 bases; bases with no gene match: 10. The CDR3 has 16 amino acids. Germline V CDR1 and CDR2: LNHDA, SQIVND (reference sequence).

The V gene is TRBV5-1, the J gene TRBJ2-2, with 9 positions matching TRBD2. With V trimmed by 0 bases and J by 5 bases, 5 bases remained unmatched. Germline-derived CDR1 and CDR2 are SGHRS and YFSETQ. This CDR3 has 16 amino acids. In DNA form, the CDR3 reads TGCGCCAGCAGCTTGGCCGCTGCGGGAGGGACCGGGGAGCTGTTTTTT. Its translation: CASSLAAAGGTGELFF.

This clone was counted a few times. V and J are TRBV6-5 and TRBJ2-5; 9 bases fit TRBD1. This CDR3 is built from 14 residues. Looked up from germline, CDR1 is MNHEY and CDR2 is SVGAGI. The junction had 6 bases not matched to a gene; V was cut back by 6 bases and J by 4 bases. CDR3 protein: CASSLQGAGETQYF. The CDR3 nucleotides are TGTGCCAGCAGCTTACAGGGGGCAGGAGAGACCCAGTACTTC.

The rearrangement links TRBV30 to TRBJ1-1, with D maybe TRBD1 (6 bases). This CDR3 has 13 amino acids. V lost 4 bases and J lost 0, with 9 bases in between. Germline assignment: CDR1 GTSNPN and CDR2 SVGIG (reference sequence). CDR3 amino acids: CAWTDRLNTEAFF. As DNA, the CDR3 is TGTGCCTGGACAGACAGGCTGAACACTGAAGCTTTCTTT.

The chain couples TRBV7-3 to TRBJ1-2; 9 nucleotides align to TRBD1. The V segment lost 4 bases and the J segment 6 bases; nucleotides outside the gene matches: 9. This CDR3 spans 15 amino acids. Germline V gene lookup returns CDR1 SGHTA and CDR2 FQGTGA. The CDR3 nucleotides are TGTGCCAGCAGCTCTGGGGGGACAGGGAAAAATGGCTACACCTTC. This encodes CASSSGGTGKNGYTF.

This chain uses TRBV7-6 with TRBJ2-3, with 12 bases identical to TRBD1. CDR3 size: 18 residues. J gave up 2 bases and V 5 bases, and 11 bases lay outside the gene matches. CDR1 is SGHVS, CDR2 FNYEAQ, per germline. DNA for the CDR3: TGTGCCAGCAGCCCGGGACAGGGGGCACTTATATCCACAGATACGCAGTATTTT. Protein: CASSPGQGALISTDTQYF.

J is TRBJ1-4 and V is TRBV5-1; 10 nucleotides match TRBD1. The germline V gene encodes CDR1 SGHRS and CDR2 YFSETQ. Unmatched junction bases numbered 7, after V lost 4 bases and J lost 13 bases. The CDR3 consists of 13 residues. CDR3 protein: CASSAADRGALFF. CDR3 nucleotide sequence: TGCGCCAGCAGCGCCGCGGACAGGGGGGCACTGTTTTTT.

The J gene is TRBJ1-4, the V gene TRBV28; D ambiguous. There are 14 residues in the CDR3. Germline V CDR1 and CDR2: MDHEN, SYDVKM. V was shortened by 7 bases and J by 0 bases, with 9 bases between the two germline ends. CDR3 in amino acids: CASTHDSTNEKLFF. The DNA for the CDR3 is TGTGCCAGCACTCATGACTCAACTAATGAAAAACTGTTTTTT.